The T cell receptor beta chain under discussion was sequenced for a study of Graves' ophthalmopathy and Graves' hyperthyroidism. Study-wide points: A model of 13 signatures distinguished ophthalmopathy from stable hyperthyroidism at roughly 87% sensitivity and 81.08% specificity.

This clonotype was recorded many times. Its cognate antigen is unknown. This CDR3 contains 15 residues. Trimming pared 0 bases from V and 5 bases from J, leaving 11 bases between. CDR1 SGHAT and CDR2 FQNNGV come from the germline V gene. The hyperthyroidism patients had a new diagnosis of under 2 months' duration and were aged 18 to 65. PBMCs came from less than 13 ml of fresh peripheral blood. The authors amplified TCR beta CDR3 regions from RNA transcripts. Scientists carried out first-round RT-PCR using HTBI primers and then a second-round multiplex PCR. TCRdb recomputed calls from the multiplex PCR reads with MiXCR, one row per CDR3 protein. The data show hundreds of thousands of distinct CDR3 sequences, 22% seen once.

The sequencing sample was made of peripheral blood. The V gene is TRBV11-2, the J gene TRBJ1-5, with no clear D. This TCR was recovered from a woman aged 18-29 years with stable Graves' hyperthyroidism. Some clones in this sample may be carry-over from other donors' samples. The CDR3 DNA reads as TGTGCCAGCAGCTTAGATATCGGGTTTGATCAGCCCCAGCATTTT. It codes for CASSLDIGFDQPQHF.